The 26 T cell receptor beta chains below all came from one sample that was sequenced in a study of PD-1 and CTLA-4 blockade in melanoma. This table comes from immunoSEQ multiplex PCR, and its TCRdb copy is limited to in-frame clones, with some not included. Of about 30,000 clones in the sample, around 90% were seen once. The source material was CD8+ T cells from peripheral blood, sampled from a patient given anti-PD-1 treatment. These receptors were obtained from a human donor with melanoma.

This clone was counted a few times. The rearrangement links TRBV4-3 to TRBJ1-3; D is ambiguous. V shed 0 bases and J shed 0 bases, with 12 bases lying between them. The length of the CDR3 is 17 residues. Germline CDR1 LGHNA, CDR2 YSLEER. CDR3 loop: CASSQDLDRNSGNTIYF. The DNA of the CDR3 is TGCGCCAGCAGCCAAGATCTCGATAGAAACTCTGGAAACACCATATATTTT.

This chain's CDR3 is CASSLRTSGTGELFF. The CDR3 nucleotides are TGTGCCAGCAGCCTACGGACTAGCGGCACCGGGGAGCTGTTTTTT. This rearrangement joins TRBV11-1 to TRBJ2-2, with TRBD2 matching over 10 bases. CDR1 and CDR2 from the germline V gene are SGHAT and FQDESV (reference sequence). This CDR3 is 15 amino acids long. With V trimmed by 5 bases and J by 4 bases, 4 bases remained unmatched.

The J gene is TRBJ2-1, the V gene TRBV3-1 (or the pseudogene TRBV3-2); 7 bases agree with TRBD1. The CDR3 totals 14 residues. Germline CDR1 LGHDT, CDR2 YNNKEL (reference sequence). V dropped 1 base and J dropped 7; count of bases not matched to a gene: 4. The CDR3 loop reads CASSQAPTGNEQFF. CDR3 bases: TGTGCCAGCAGCCAAGCACCGACAGGGAATGAGCAGTTCTTC.

The chain employs TRBV11-1 and TRBJ2-1; the D is unclear. Trimming stripped 5 bases from V and 0 bases from J, with 14 bases between. The CDR3 is made up of 16 amino acids. The germline V gene encodes CDR1 SGHAT and CDR2 FQDESV (reference sequence). CDR3 residues: CASSLHPPSSYNEQFF. DNA for the CDR3: TGTGCCAGCAGCCTACACCCCCCGAGCTCCTACAATGAGCAGTTCTTC.

The J gene is TRBJ1-1, the V gene TRBV28; D not resolved. This CDR3 contains 11 residues. In germline, CDR1 is MDHEN, CDR2 SYDVKM. Trimming stripped 6 bases from V and 0 bases from J, with 2 bases between. The CDR3 here is CASRLNTEAFF. The CDR3 nucleotides read TGTGCCAGCAGGCTGAACACTGAAGCTTTCTTT.

The rearrangement uses TRBV2 and TRBJ2-5, with TRBD2 matching over 7 bases. Germline-derived CDR1 and CDR2 are SNHLY and FYNNEI. The CDR3 sequence is 16 residues long. The V and J ends lost 4 bases and 2 bases, in that order; junction bases with no gene match: 10. CDR3: CASSANMGLSQETQYF. DNA of the CDR3: TGTGCCAGCAGTGCCAATATGGGACTATCTCAAGAGACCCAGTACTTC.

The gene calls are TRBV4-1 and TRBJ2-5, with TRBD2 identical over 10 bases. Germline CDR1 and CDR2: MGHRA and YSYEKL. This CDR3 contains 18 residues. V gave up 1 base and J gave up 4 bases; unmatched junction bases: 12. CDR3 sequence (DNA): TGCGCCAGCAGCCAAGTGGGGGGATTGGGACTAGCGAGAGAGACCCAGTACTTC. Amino acids: CASSQVGGLGLARETQYF.

The genes are TRBV11-2 and TRBJ2-5; perhaps TRBD1 as D (6 bases). This CDR3 comprises 14 residues. Germline CDR1 and CDR2: SGHAT and FQNNGV. V lost 3 bases, J lost 0 bases, and 8 bases lay in between. CDR3 loop: CASSFWDNQETQYF. CDR3 nucleotide sequence: TGTGCCAGCAGCTTTTGGGACAACCAAGAGACCCAGTACTTC.

The chain couples TRBV27 to TRBJ1-5; D perhaps matches TRBD1 (6 bases). Between the trimmed V and J ends, which lost 8 bases and 2 bases, there was a span of 16 bases. The CDR3 contains 15 residues. Germline values: CDR1 MNHEY, CDR2 SMNVEV (reference sequence). CDR3 loop: CASSGRGDGNQPQHF. The CDR3 coding sequence is TGTGCCAGCTCGGGTAGGGGGGACGGCAATCAGCCCCAGCATTTT.

The rearrangement uses TRBV29-1 and TRBJ2-5, with no clear D. V was cut by 3 bases and J by 1 base, with 6 bases left in between. This CDR3 is 12 amino acids long. The germline gives CDR1 SQVTM, CDR2 ANQGSEA. The CDR3 DNA sequence: TGCAGCGTTGAGCCAGGCCAAGAGACCCAGTACTTC. It encodes CSVEPGQETQYF.

The chain is built from TRBV5-4 and TRBJ2-7; TRBD1 aligns across 8 bases. The trim removed 3 bases at V and 7 bases at J, leaving 6 bases unmatched. Germline loops: CDR1 SGHNT, CDR2 YYREEE (reference sequence). This CDR3 contains 13 residues. The chain's CDR3 is CASSSTGVGEQYF. In DNA, the CDR3 is TGTGCCAGCAGCTCGACAGGGGTAGGGGAGCAGTACTTC.

The gene calls are TRBV27 and TRBJ2-7; D unclear. V was trimmed by 0 bases and J by 0 bases, leaving 0 bases between them. The CDR3 covers 12 residues. Germline CDR1 and CDR2: MNHEY and SMNVEV (reference sequence). The CDR3 nucleotides read TGTGCCAGCAGTTTATCCTCCTACGAGCAGTACTTC. Its protein product is CASSLSSYEQYF.

The chain is built from TRBV19 and TRBJ2-7, with D perhaps TRBD1 (6 bases). The CDR3 is 14 residues long. Germline CDR1 LNHDA, CDR2 SQIVND (reference sequence). Trimming stripped 6 bases from V and 0 bases from J, with 12 bases between. The CDR3 coding sequence is TGTGCCAGTAGCTCGACAGGCAGCTCCTACGAGCAGTACTTC. Translating it yields CASSSTGSSYEQYF. The whole variable domain, filled in from reference TRBV19 and TRBJ2-7, reads DGGITQSPKYLFRKEGQNVTLSCEQNLNHDAMYWYRQDPGQGLRLIYYSQIVNDFQKGDIAEGYSVSREKKESFPLTVTSAQKNPTAFYLCASSSTGSSYEQYFGPGTRLTVT.

This rearrangement joins TRBV11-2 to TRBJ2-7, with 7 bases matching TRBD2. Trimming cost V 2 bases and J 3 bases; bases outside gene matches: 4. The CDR3 extends over 14 amino acids. Germline CDR1 SGHAT, CDR2 FQNNGV. CDR3 protein: CASSLSGGGYEQYF. In DNA, the CDR3 is TGTGCCAGCAGCTTAAGTGGGGGGGGCTACGAGCAGTACTTC.

The V call is TRBV5-5, the J call TRBJ2-3, with a possible D match to TRBD1 (6 bases). The CDR3 sequence is 15 residues long. Per the germline V gene, CDR1 is SGHKS and CDR2 is YYEKEE (reference sequence). Trimming pared 0 bases from V and 1 base from J, leaving 9 bases between. CDR3 nucleotides: TGTGCCAGCAGCTTGGGCAGGGGCGGCACAGATACGCAGTATTTT. This sequence encodes CASSLGRGGTDTQYF.

This clone was seen more than once but under ten times. The chain links TRBV7-9 to TRBJ1-5; 7 positions match TRBD1. There are 12 residues in the CDR3. Germline V gene data show CDR1 as SEHNR and CDR2 as FQNEAQ (reference sequence). V was clipped by 5 bases and J by 7 bases; unmatched bases: 2. This chain's CDR3 is CASSQGDQPQHF. The CDR3 DNA is TGTGCCAGCAGCCAGGGGGACCAGCCCCAGCATTTT.

The table lists this clone with a few counts. This chain joins TRBV9 and TRBJ2-5; 15 bases match TRBD2. This CDR3 region has 19 residues. The V and J ends lost 4 bases and 0 bases, in that order; junction bases with no gene match: 10. Germline V gene sequence: CDR1 SGDLS, CDR2 YYNGEE. The CDR3 DNA sequence: TGTGCCAGCAGCCACCCCCCGGGGACTAGCGGGGGGCACCAAGAGACCCAGTACTTC. Protein: CASSHPPGTSGGHQETQYF. The full variable domain, its missing parts supplied by reference TRBV9 and TRBJ2-5, is DSGVTQTPKHLITATGQRVTLRCSPRSGDLSVYWYQQSLDQGLQFLIQYYNGEERAKGNILERFSAQQFPDLHSELNLSSLELGDSALYFCASSHPPGTSGGHQETQYFGPGTRLLVL.

This chain connects TRBV6-2 or TRBV6-3 to TRBJ2-2; 12 bases line up with TRBD2. This CDR3 comprises 16 residues. V dropped 2 bases and J dropped 5; count of bases not matched to a gene: 3. Germline V lookup: CDR1 MNHEY, CDR2 SVGEGT. CDR3 region: CASSYELAGGTGELFF. The CDR3 nucleotides are TGTGCCAGCAGTTACGAACTAGCGGGGGGAACCGGGGAGCTGTTTTTT.

The chain joins TRBV5-5 to TRBJ2-5; tentative D call: TRBD1 (5 bases). The CDR3 has 14 amino acids. V lost 6 bases, J lost 0 bases, and 12 bases lay in between. The germline V gene encodes CDR1 SGHKS and CDR2 YYEKEE (reference sequence). DNA for the CDR3: TGTGCCAGCACCATGGACACTAACCAAGAGACCCAGTACTTC. As protein: CASTMDTNQETQYF. Using reference TRBV5-5 and TRBJ2-5 for the parts outside the CDR3, the full variable domain is DAGVTQSPTHLIKTRGQQVTLRCSPISGHKSVSWYQQVLGQGPQFIFQYYEKEERGRGNFPDRFSARQFPNYSSELNVNALLLGDSALYLCASTMDTNQETQYFGPGTRLLVL.

The rearrangement uses TRBV27 and TRBJ1-3; D uncertain. The CDR3 is made up of 14 amino acids. V was trimmed by 5 bases and J by 4 bases, leaving 12 bases between them. CDR1 is MNHEY, CDR2 SMNVEV, per germline (reference sequence). CDR3 amino acids: CASSPGRFGNTIYF. DNA for the CDR3: TGTGCCAGCAGTCCTGGACGGTTCGGAAACACCATATATTTT.

The CDR3 coding sequence is TGTGCCAGCAGCGTAGGGGGGGGACTTCCATCCTACAATGAGCAGTTCTTC. Translating gives CASSVGGGLPSYNEQFF. J is TRBJ2-1 and V is TRBV9; 7 nucleotides match TRBD2. Germline lookup yields CDR1 SGDLS and CDR2 YYNGEE. J lost 1 base, V lost 0 bases, and 7 bases had no gene match. The CDR3 extends over 17 amino acids.

The chain's CDR3 is CASSERGGGLGGARTGELFF. CDR3 in DNA: TGCGCCAGCAGTGAGAGGGGAGGAGGTTTGGGGGGGGCCCGCACCGGGGAGCTGTTTTTT. The V and J genes are TRBV10-1 and TRBJ2-2; weak D call: TRBD2 (7 bases). This CDR3 contains 20 residues. Germline lookup yields CDR1 WNHNN and CDR2 SYGVQD (reference sequence). The V end lost 2 bases, the J end lost 4 bases, and 26 bases lay between the germline ends.

This clone was observed a few times. The rearrangement links TRBV10-3 to TRBJ1-1, with D maybe TRBD1 (6 bases). The V gene's germline CDR1 is ENHRY and CDR2 SYGVKD. Trimming cost V 0 bases and J 3 bases, with 17 bases left between them. The CDR3 is 17 amino acids. In DNA, the CDR3 is TGTGCCATCAGTGAGTCGATCTCAACAGGGCGACACACTGAAGCTTTCTTT. Translation: CAISESISTGRHTEAFF.

This sequence joins TRBV11-2 and TRBJ1-1; no clear D gene. Between the trimmed V and J ends, which lost 5 bases and 4 bases, there was a span of 8 bases. This CDR3 has 12 amino acids. Germline loops: CDR1 SGHAT, CDR2 FQNNGV. The CDR3 sequence: CASSRASTEAFF. CDR3 DNA: TGTGCCAGCAGCAGGGCAAGCACTGAAGCTTTCTTT.

The CDR3 DNA is TGTGCCTGGAGCCATGGGGGGACTGAAGCTTTCTTT. Its translation: CAWSHGGTEAFF. This sequence joins TRBV30 and TRBJ1-1; tentatively, D is TRBD1 (5 bases). Germline CDR1 GTSNPN, CDR2 SVGIG (reference sequence). The V end was cut by 3 bases, the J end by 5 bases, with 10 bases between. The CDR3 is 12 amino acids. Using reference TRBV30 and TRBJ1-1 for the parts outside the CDR3, the full variable domain is SQTIHQWPATLVQPVGSPLSLECTVEGTSNPNLYWYRQAAGRGLQLLFYSVGIGQISSEVPQNLSASRPQDRQFILSSKKLLLSDSGFYLCAWSHGGTEAFFGQGTRLTVV.

This chain joins TRBV2 and TRBJ1-1; D gene uncertain. V lost 7 bases, J lost 3 bases, and 15 bases lay in between. Germline assignment: CDR1 SNHLY and CDR2 FYNNEI. This CDR3 has 14 amino acids. The CDR3: CASKVPTDDTEAFF. In nucleotides, the CDR3 is TGTGCCAGCAAAGTTCCGACGGATGACACTGAAGCTTTCTTT.